This T cell receptor beta chain comes out of a study of blood T cells in healthy people across ages. Study-level information: Per every two T cells, about one barcoded beta molecule was captured by template switching. Study results and limitations: There was no known CMV status for donors, so expanded clonotype changes were possibly confounded.

CDR1 and CDR2 (germline): KGHSY, FQNENV. The V segment lost 4 bases and the J segment 13 bases; nucleotides outside the gene matches: 19. The CDR3 spans 17 residues. Points on this clonotype: What it recognizes is unknown.

Together with a sample-barcoded 5' primer, a J-beta primer mix was included in a second PCR lasting about 7 to 11 cycles. The template-switch adaptor, which had 12 random nucleotides, put a tag on each cDNA molecule. In TCRdb, the 5' RACE reads were re-called with MiXCR into one record per CDR3 protein. The table shows hundreds of thousands of distinct CDR3 sequences, with 56% occurring only once. The rearrangement links TRBV16 to TRBJ2-4, with TRBD1 matching 10 bases. Sequenced: blood. The receptor was isolated from a man aged 35 to 55 in good health. The CDR3 region is CASSLQPRGTGAGEQYF. The CDR3 bases are TGTGCCAGCAGCCTTCAGCCTCGGGGGACAGGGGCGGGGGAGCAGTACTTC.